The next 26 T cell receptor beta chains were all read from a single sample in a study of cytotoxic CD8 clonotypes in ibrutinib-treated CLL (dated by TCRdb to 2020 to 2022). What this sample's time point label stands for: roughly 2 years on ibrutinib. Libraries came from the immunoSEQ multiplex PCR assay. The table comes from immuneACCESS by way of TCRdb, which keeps in-frame sequences with V and J called. Part of the clones is missing from these tables; in studies checked, under half for an unresolved V gene and the rest for unknown reasons. For this sample the table gives some 130,000 clones, of which approximately 83% were detected only once. The ten largest clones capture roughly 1.9% of the sample. The source was PBMCs, collected after 24 months of ibrutinib treatment. These receptors all come from a human donor with chronic lymphocytic leukemia.

The chain joins TRBV4-3 to TRBJ2-7, with D tentatively TRBD2 (6 bases). Per the germline V gene, CDR1 is LGHNA and CDR2 is YSLEER. V gave up 1 base and J gave up 6 bases, with 16 bases separating them. The length of the CDR3 is 15 residues. CDR3 residues: CASSQVSGGVSEQYF. For the CDR3, the DNA is TGCGCCAGCAGCCAAGTTTCCGGAGGGGTTAGCGAGCAGTACTTC.

The chain couples TRBV5-6 to TRBJ2-1; 9 bases match TRBD2. The junction had 4 bases not matched to a gene; V was cut back by 4 bases and J by 5 bases. This CDR3 spans 14 amino acids. Germline lookup yields CDR1 SGHDT and CDR2 YYEEEE. CDR3 loop: CASSHGTSHNEQFF. CDR3 coding DNA: TGTGCCAGCAGCCATGGGACTAGCCACAATGAGCAGTTCTTC.

This clone was detected a few times. The chain couples TRBV7-3 to TRBJ2-1; D remains unclear. In germline, CDR1 is SGHTA, CDR2 FQGTGA. The CDR3 spans 14 residues. Trimming removed 2 bases from V and 5 bases from J, with 10 bases in between. This chain's CDR3 is CASSLSSQNNEQFF. The CDR3, as DNA: TGTGCCAGCAGCTTATCGTCGCAGAACAATGAGCAGTTCTTC. Variable domain in full (rest from reference TRBV7-3 and TRBJ2-1): GAGVSQTPSNKVTEKGKYVELRCDPISGHTALYWYRQSLGQGPEFLIYFQGTGAADDSGLPNDRFFAVRPEGSVSTLKIQRTERGDSAVYLCASSLSSQNNEQFFGPGTRLTVL.

DNA for the CDR3: TGTGCCAGCAGCTTAACCCGGACAGAGAACTACGAGCAGTACTTC. This encodes CASSLTRTENYEQYF. This rearrangement joins TRBV7-3 to TRBJ2-7; a possible D gene is TRBD1 (6 bases). The CDR3 covers 15 residues. V was shortened by 0 bases and J by 3 bases, with 12 bases between the two germline ends. CDR1 is SGHTA, CDR2 FQGTGA, per germline. Together with reference TRBV7-3 and TRBJ2-7, the CDR3 gives the full variable domain: GAGVSQTPSNKVTEKGKYVELRCDPISGHTALYWYRQSLGQGPEFLIYFQGTGAADDSGLPNDRFFAVRPEGSVSTLKIQRTERGDSAVYLCASSLTRTENYEQYFGPGTRLTVT.

V is TRBV5-5 and J is TRBJ2-7; 10 nucleotides agree with TRBD1. V trimming: 4 bases; J trimming: 6 bases; junction bases outside the gene matches: 13. The CDR3 is made up of 16 amino acids. Germline-derived CDR1 and CDR2 are SGHKS and YYEKEE (reference sequence). The CDR3 nucleotides are TGTGCCAGCAGCCCCCGGGATCCCGGGACAGGGGTCGAGCAGTACTTC. Residues: CASSPRDPGTGVEQYF. The full variable domain, completed using reference TRBV5-5 and TRBJ2-7, is DAGVTQSPTHLIKTRGQQVTLRCSPISGHKSVSWYQQVLGQGPQFIFQYYEKEERGRGNFPDRFSARQFPNYSSELNVNALLLGDSALYLCASSPRDPGTGVEQYFGPGTRLTVT.

The rearrangement joins TRBV5-1 to TRBJ2-2; no reliable D call. Trimming cost V 4 bases and J 7 bases, with 11 bases left between them. Germline V gives CDR1 SGHRS, CDR2 YFSETQ. The CDR3 runs to 13 residues. The CDR3 nucleotides are TGCGCCAGCAGCACTGAAGGGCGCGGGGAGCTGTTTTTT. Translation gives CASSTEGRGELFF.

The chain recombines TRBV7-3 with TRBJ2-3; 8 bases match TRBD2. V was clipped by 5 bases and J by 5 bases; unmatched bases: 6. CDR1 and CDR2 (germline): SGHTA, FQGTGA. CDR3 size: 14 residues. The CDR3 region has the DNA TGTGCCAGCAGCGCGGGGACTAGAGAAGATACGCAGTATTTT. Translating gives CASSAGTREDTQYF.

This clone has only a few counts. This chain uses TRBV5-4 with TRBJ2-3; D is unclear. Germline CDR1 and CDR2: SGHNT and YYREEE (reference sequence). CDR3 size: 15 residues. Trimming took off 1 base at V and 1 base at J, with 10 bases between the two ends. The CDR3 nucleotides read TGTGCCAGCAGCTTGCAGGAGTTACGCACAGATACGCAGTATTTT. Encoded protein: CASSLQELRTDTQYF.

The CDR3 here is CASSLKGTEAFF. As DNA, the CDR3 is TGTGCCAGCAGCTTAAAGGGGACTGAAGCTTTCTTT. The rearrangement links TRBV7-3 to TRBJ1-1; TRBD1 might be the D (5 bases). CDR1 is SGHTA, CDR2 FQGTGA, per germline. Trimming left V 1 base short and J 5 bases short, with 5 bases between. There are 12 residues in the CDR3.

This chain joins TRBV28 and TRBJ1-2, with 7 positions matching TRBD1. CDR1 MDHEN and CDR2 SYDVKM come from the germline V gene. This CDR3 is 14 amino acids long. Losses at the gene ends were 5 bases for V and 4 bases for J; bases not matched to a gene: 7. Here the CDR3 DNA reads TGTGCCAGCAGTACGCCGGGACAGAGCTATGGCTACACCTTC. This encodes CASSTPGQSYGYTF.

This rearrangement joins TRBV19 to TRBJ2-3; D is possibly TRBD1 (7 bases). V was trimmed by 0 bases and J by 3 bases, leaving 13 bases between them. The CDR3 is made up of 16 amino acids. Germline-derived CDR1 and CDR2 are LNHDA and SQIVND (reference sequence). The DNA for the CDR3 is TGTGCCAGTAGTATAGATCCGGCAGGGGGGACAGATACGCAGTATTTT. It is translated as CASSIDPAGGTDTQYF.

The chain has TRBV7-3 and TRBJ2-6; unclear D gene. Trimming left V 5 bases short and J 0 bases short, with 11 bases between. The CDR3 contains 16 residues. Germline CDR1 and CDR2: SGHTA and FQGTGA. The CDR3, as DNA: TGTGCCAGCAGCCCCGTGGGTCCCTCTGGGGCCAACGTCCTGACTTTC. Protein product: CASSPVGPSGANVLTF.

The chain combines TRBV7-2 with TRBJ2-2; a weak D match, TRBD1 (6 bases). The CDR3 extends over 13 amino acids. The germline CDR1 and CDR2 sequences are SGHTA and FQGNSA. Trimming removed 8 bases at V and 0 bases at J, with 7 bases between. The CDR3, as DNA: TGTGCCAGCGGACAGCCGAACACCGGGGAGCTGTTTTTT. This translates into CASGQPNTGELFF.

The V gene is TRBV18, the J gene TRBJ2-3, with unresolved D. The CDR3 loop spans 14 amino acids. V lost 0 bases, J lost 1 base, and 5 bases lay in between. Germline CDR1 is KGHSH and CDR2 is LQKENI. The CDR3 is CASSPPSGTDTQYF. As DNA, the CDR3 is TGTGCCAGCTCACCACCGTCAGGCACAGATACGCAGTATTTT.

This clone was counted a few times. The chain carries TRBV2 and TRBJ1-2; D is perhaps TRBD1 (6 bases). This CDR3 region has 15 residues. V dropped 5 bases and J dropped 4 bases, with 17 bases sitting between them. In germline, CDR1 is SNHLY, CDR2 FYNNEI. Written as DNA, the CDR3 is TGTGCCAGCAGTCAACAGGGAAAGAAGGCCTATGGCTACACCTTC. It yields the protein CASSQQGKKAYGYTF.

The chain has TRBV27 and TRBJ2-1, with 9 bases aligning to TRBD2. There are 14 residues in the CDR3. Germline loops: CDR1 MNHEY, CDR2 SMNVEV (reference sequence). V shed 7 bases, J shed 4 bases, and the junction held 5 bases outside the gene matches. The CDR3 bases are TGTGCCAGCACTAGGCGGGAGGGTTACAATGAGCAGTTCTTC. This codes for CASTRREGYNEQFF.

The genes are TRBV4-1 and TRBJ2-7; D gene uncertain. V lost 4 bases and J 3 bases, leaving 34 bases between the germline ends. The length of the CDR3 is 21 residues. The germline CDR1 and CDR2 sequences are MGHRA and YSYEKL. The CDR3 DNA follows: TGCGCCAGCAGCCTGCCTTCAAGCTTGGATCCCCGACGCGCTAGTCGCTACGAGCAGTACTTC. Amino acid sequence: CASSLPSSLDPRRASRYEQYF.

This clone showed up just a few times. CDR3 region: CASSEGFLGEKLFF. CDR3 in DNA: TGTGCCAGCAGTGAAGGATTTCTCGGGGAAAAACTGTTTTTT. The V gene is TRBV6-1, the J gene TRBJ1-4; the D is unclear. Germline-derived CDR1 and CDR2 are MNHNS and SASEGT. This CDR3 contains 14 residues. The ends were cut back, 1 base at V and 8 bases at J, with 11 bases in the middle.

By its share, this clone is medium-sized. Other DNA sequences in this specimen translate into the identical CDR3. The chain links TRBV18 to TRBJ2-2; the D is unclear. There are 11 residues in the CDR3. CDR1 and CDR2 (germline): KGHSH, LQKENI. The germline V and J ends were trimmed by 3 bases and 8 bases, with 4 bases remaining between them. CDR3 loop: CASSPPGELFF. CDR3 DNA: TGTGCCAGCTCACCCCCAGGGGAGCTGTTTTTT.

The V gene is TRBV6-5, the J gene TRBJ2-7; TRBD2 is a possible D gene (6 bases). The germline gives CDR1 MNHEY, CDR2 SVGAGI. This CDR3 region has 14 residues. V dropped 6 bases and J dropped 0 bases, with 12 bases sitting between them. CDR3 loop: CASSRGTVSYEQYF. The CDR3 DNA is TGTGCCAGCAGCCGCGGGACGGTCTCCTACGAGCAGTACTTC.

This rearrangement joins TRBV28 to TRBJ2-7; D not certain. The CDR3 consists of 12 residues. V was trimmed by 4 bases and J by 4 bases, leaving 8 bases between them. The germline V gene encodes CDR1 MDHEN and CDR2 SYDVKM. Written as DNA, the CDR3 is TGTGCCAGCAGTTCCTCCATGTACGAGCAGTACTTC. It yields the protein CASSSSMYEQYF.

This clone showed up just once. The chain is built from TRBV27 and TRBJ2-6, with a tentative D call TRBD1 (6 bases). Germline V gives CDR1 MNHEY, CDR2 SMNVEV (reference sequence). Trimming took off 5 bases at V and 4 bases at J, with 21 bases between the two ends. This CDR3 has 18 residues. In nucleotides, the CDR3 is TGTGCCAGCAGTCCAATGAACAGGGCGAGGTCCGGGGCCAACGTCCTGACTTTC. This encodes CASSPMNRARSGANVLTF.

In its sample, this clone was seen once. The gene calls are TRBV28 and TRBJ1-5; D not certain. The CDR3 length is 15 residues. In germline, CDR1 is MDHEN, CDR2 SYDVKM. Trimming left V 6 bases short and J 4 bases short, with 16 bases between. The CDR3 DNA sequence: TGTGCCAGCAGAGGCGGCAGGTTCCAAAATCAGCCCCAGCATTTT. Translation gives CASRGGRFQNQPQHF.

This sequence joins TRBV27 and TRBJ2-3, with no clear D. The CDR3 runs to 16 residues. The germline CDR1 and CDR2 sequences are MNHEY and SMNVEV (reference sequence). Deletions cut 5 bases from V and 3 bases from J, with 18 bases between. The CDR3 region is CASSPPAIPRTDTQYF. In nucleotides, the CDR3 is TGTGCCAGCAGTCCCCCGGCAATCCCCCGAACAGATACGCAGTATTTT.

The V and J genes are TRBV5-4 and TRBJ1-1, with 10 bases aligning to TRBD1. The CDR3 has 14 residues. The germline gives CDR1 SGHNT, CDR2 YYREEE (reference sequence). Trimming at V came to 4 bases and at J to 7 bases, leaving 7 bases not matched to a gene. CDR3 nucleotide sequence: TGTGCCAGCAGCCTAGACAGGGGGCGGGGTGAAGCTTTCTTT. It specifies CASSLDRGRGEAFF.

The J gene is TRBJ1-5, the V gene TRBV6-5; D might be TRBD1 (6 bases). The CDR3 runs to 14 residues. The germline V and J ends were trimmed by 6 bases and 4 bases, with 13 bases remaining between them. Germline CDR1 reads MNHEY; CDR2 reads SVGAGI. This chain's CDR3 is CASRRRDINQPQHF. The CDR3 DNA sequence: TGTGCCAGCAGACGCCGGGACATTAATCAGCCCCAGCATTTT.